This TCR beta chain was captured by sequencing in a study of T cell repertoires in ileal Crohn's disease. The CDR3 totals 13 residues. Trimming took 5 bases from V and 8 from J, leaving 14 bases between them. CDR1 and CDR2 (germline): SGHVS, FNYEAQ. Produced via immunoSEQ multiplex PCR; TCRdb's table is partial and in-frame only. The sample contains about 3,600 clones, approximately 70% of which appear only once. Sequenced sample: ileal tissue. The chain links TRBV7-6 to TRBJ2-3; D remains ambiguous. The clonotype comes from an adult with Crohn's disease. The CDR3 reads CASSAQSAVTQYF. As DNA, the CDR3 is TGTGCCAGCAGCGCCCAGTCCGCCGTTACGCAGTATTTT.